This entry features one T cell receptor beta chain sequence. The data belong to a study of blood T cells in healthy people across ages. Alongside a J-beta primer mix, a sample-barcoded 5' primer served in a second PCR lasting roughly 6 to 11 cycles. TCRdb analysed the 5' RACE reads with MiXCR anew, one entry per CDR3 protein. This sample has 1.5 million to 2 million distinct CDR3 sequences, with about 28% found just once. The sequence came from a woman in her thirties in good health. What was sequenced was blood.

The CDR3: CASSVDPGENYEQYF. The CDR3 coding sequence is TGTGCCAGCAGCGTAGATCCAGGGGAAAACTACGAGCAGTACTTC. This sequence joins TRBV9 and TRBJ2-7; D is possibly TRBD1 (6 bases). The germline gives CDR1 SGDLS, CDR2 YYNGEE. CDR3 length equals 15 residues. V was trimmed by 0 bases and J by 3 bases, leaving 13 bases between them.